This T cell receptor beta chain was obtained from a study of blood T cell repertoires in COVID-19. Turning to the study itself: The samples span acute and convalescent COVID-19 from the United States, Italy and Spain.

In the authors' workflow: Estimated nucleated cell counts came from reference gene primer amplification. Assay: immunoSEQ multiplex PCR; the TCRdb copy retains only in-frame clones and omits some. From that table come the V and J calls and clone size; the DNA was used to work out D and trimming. The data contain under 200,000 clones, approximately 87% of them singletons. V lost 4 bases, J lost 5 bases, and 11 bases lay in between. CDR1 and CDR2 from the germline V gene are SGHTA and FQGTGA. The CDR3 contains 14 residues. The sequenced sample was peripheral blood. The source of this sequence is a woman in her 70s with acute or convalescent COVID-19. This chain links TRBV7-3 with TRBJ2-2; D is ambiguous. DNA of the CDR3: TGTGCCAGCAGCTCGCTTAGAAATACCGGGGAGCTGTTTTTT. It specifies CASSSLRNTGELFF. The full variable domain, in which reference TRBV7-3 and TRBJ2-2 provide the parts outside the CDR3, is GAGVSQTPSNKVTEKGKYVELRCDPISGHTALYWYRQSLGQGPEFLIYFQGTGAADDSGLPNDRFFAVRPEGSVSTLKIQRTERGDSAVYLCASSSLRNTGELFFGEGSRLTVL.